This TCR beta chain was sequenced during a study of CD4 T cell repertoires in COVID-19. Across the study: After approximately nine days of IL-2 expansion, CFSE-low cells were relabeled and restimulated with other coronavirus spikes.

General study results and limits: Two or all three memory subsets shared several highly expanded SARS-CoV-2-reactive clonotypes. SARS-CoV and/or HKU1 spike cultures shared between about 6.5 and 25% of SARS-CoV-2 clonotypes.

Assay used: immunoSEQ multiplex PCR; TCRdb lists only in-frame clones, some missing. The sample has some 80,000 clones, about four fifths seen once; the top ten hold approximately 0.55%. No culture step preceded sequencing of the ex vivo isolated memory T cells. As concerns this clone: Its antigen is currently unknown.

This clonotype was sampled from a human donor who had COVID-19. Sequenced here: CD4+ T cells from peripheral blood, sampled after recovery from COVID-19.

CDR3 DNA sequence: TGTGCCAGTACCCCGTTAGGGGGGTCCTACAATGAGCAGTTCTTC. Amino acids: CASTPLGGSYNEQFF. This chain uses TRBV19 with TRBJ2-1; D assignment may be TRBD1 or TRBD2 (6 bases each). The CDR3 consists of 15 residues. Germline loops: CDR1 LNHDA, CDR2 SQIVND (reference sequence). Between the trimmed V and J ends, which lost 7 bases and 1 base, there was a span of 14 bases.